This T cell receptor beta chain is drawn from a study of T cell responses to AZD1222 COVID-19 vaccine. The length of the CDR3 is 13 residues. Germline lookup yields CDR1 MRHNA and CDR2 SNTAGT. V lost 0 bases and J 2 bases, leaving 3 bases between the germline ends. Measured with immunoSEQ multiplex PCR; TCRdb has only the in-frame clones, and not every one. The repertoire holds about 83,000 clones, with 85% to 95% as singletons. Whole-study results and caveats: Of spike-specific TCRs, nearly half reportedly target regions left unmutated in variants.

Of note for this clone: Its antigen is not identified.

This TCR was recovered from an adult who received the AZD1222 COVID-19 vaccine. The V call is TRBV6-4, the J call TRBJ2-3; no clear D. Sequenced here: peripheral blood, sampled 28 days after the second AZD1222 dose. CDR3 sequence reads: CASSDSTTDTQYF. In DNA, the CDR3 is TGTGCCAGCAGTGACTCGACCACAGATACGCAGTATTTT.